This T cell receptor (beta chain) was recorded in a study of blood T cells in healthy people across ages. Study-level findings and limits: Per million T cells, the diversity of TCR beta decreased roughly linearly as age advanced.

The germline CDR1 and CDR2 sequences are LNHNV and YYDKDF (reference sequence). V gave up 0 bases and J gave up 6 bases, with 12 bases separating them. The CDR3 sequence is 15 residues long. A second PCR, run for about 7 to 12 cycles, used a sample-barcoded 5' primer plus a J-beta primer mix. TCRdb called the 5' RACE reads again in MiXCR, with one record for every CDR3 protein. The table records 710,000 or so distinct CDR3 sequences, about a third of them present only once. Donors were systemically healthy Caucasian individuals from Russia aged about 6 to 95 years. This clonotype was recorded at least ten times. Its antigen is undetermined. A read error may explain this, as a much larger clone is one base away.

Sequenced sample: blood. This clonotype was sampled from an elderly woman in good health. The chain is built from TRBV15 and TRBJ2-1; D gene uncertain. The CDR3, as DNA: TGTGCCACCAGCAGAGATCGCCGGTCACGCAATGAGCAGTTCTTC. Translation gives CATSRDRRSRNEQFF.